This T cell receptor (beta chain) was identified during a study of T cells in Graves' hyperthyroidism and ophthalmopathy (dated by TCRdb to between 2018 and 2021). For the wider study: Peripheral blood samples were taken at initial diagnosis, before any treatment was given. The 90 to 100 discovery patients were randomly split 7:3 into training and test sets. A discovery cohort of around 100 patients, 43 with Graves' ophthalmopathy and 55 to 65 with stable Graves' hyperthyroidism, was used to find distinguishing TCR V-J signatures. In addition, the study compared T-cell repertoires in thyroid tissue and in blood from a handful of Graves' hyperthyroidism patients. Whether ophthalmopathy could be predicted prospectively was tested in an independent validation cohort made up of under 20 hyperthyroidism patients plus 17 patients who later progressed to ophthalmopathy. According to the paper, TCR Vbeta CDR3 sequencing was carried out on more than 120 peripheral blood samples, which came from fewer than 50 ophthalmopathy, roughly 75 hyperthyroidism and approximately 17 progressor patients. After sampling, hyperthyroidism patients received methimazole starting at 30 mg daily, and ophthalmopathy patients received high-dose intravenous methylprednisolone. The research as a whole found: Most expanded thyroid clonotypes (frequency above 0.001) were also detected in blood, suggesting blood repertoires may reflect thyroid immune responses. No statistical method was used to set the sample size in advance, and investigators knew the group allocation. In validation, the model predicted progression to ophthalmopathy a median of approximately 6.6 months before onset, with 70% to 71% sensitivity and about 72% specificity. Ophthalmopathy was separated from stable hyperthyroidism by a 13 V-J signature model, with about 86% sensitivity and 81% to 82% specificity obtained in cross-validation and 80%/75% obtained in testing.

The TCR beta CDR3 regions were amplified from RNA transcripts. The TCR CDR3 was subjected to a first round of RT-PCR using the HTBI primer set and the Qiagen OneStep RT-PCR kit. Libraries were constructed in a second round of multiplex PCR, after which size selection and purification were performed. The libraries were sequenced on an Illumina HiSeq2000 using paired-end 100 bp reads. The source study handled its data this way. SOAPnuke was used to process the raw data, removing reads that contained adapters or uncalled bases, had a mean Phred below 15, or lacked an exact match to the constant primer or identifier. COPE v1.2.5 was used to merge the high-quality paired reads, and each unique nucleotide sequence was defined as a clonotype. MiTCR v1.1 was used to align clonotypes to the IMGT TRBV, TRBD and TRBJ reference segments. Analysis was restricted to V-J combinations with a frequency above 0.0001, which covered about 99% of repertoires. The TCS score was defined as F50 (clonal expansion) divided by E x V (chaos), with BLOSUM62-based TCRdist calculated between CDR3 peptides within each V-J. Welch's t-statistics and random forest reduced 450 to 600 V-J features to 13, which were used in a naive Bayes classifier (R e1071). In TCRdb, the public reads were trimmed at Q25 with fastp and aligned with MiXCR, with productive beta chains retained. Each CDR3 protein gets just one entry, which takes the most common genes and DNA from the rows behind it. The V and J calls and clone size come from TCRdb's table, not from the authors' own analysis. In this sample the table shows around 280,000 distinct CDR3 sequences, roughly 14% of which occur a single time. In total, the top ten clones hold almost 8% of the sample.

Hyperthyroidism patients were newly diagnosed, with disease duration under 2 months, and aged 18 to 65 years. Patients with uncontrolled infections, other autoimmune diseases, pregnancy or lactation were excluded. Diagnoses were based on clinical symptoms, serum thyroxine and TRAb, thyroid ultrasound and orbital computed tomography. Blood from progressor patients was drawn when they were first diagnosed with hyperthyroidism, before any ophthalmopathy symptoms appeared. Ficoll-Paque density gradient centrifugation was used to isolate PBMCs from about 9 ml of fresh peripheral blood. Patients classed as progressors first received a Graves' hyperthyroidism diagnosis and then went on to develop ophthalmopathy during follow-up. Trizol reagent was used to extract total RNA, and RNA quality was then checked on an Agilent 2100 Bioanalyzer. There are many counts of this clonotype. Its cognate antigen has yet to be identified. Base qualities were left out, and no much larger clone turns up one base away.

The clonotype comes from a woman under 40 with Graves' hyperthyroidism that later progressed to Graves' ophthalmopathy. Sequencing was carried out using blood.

The DNA sequence is given as TGTGCCAGCAACCCTATCACAGATACGCAGTATTTT. Its product reads: CASNPITDTQYF. The V gene is TRBV2 and the J gene is TRBJ2-3; the D gene is not confidently resolved. The germline V gene encodes CDR1 SNHLY and CDR2 FYNNEI. From the cysteine up to the phenylalanine, the CDR3 has a length of 12 residues. CDR3 DNA only is kept here, 36 bases in frame from base 1. The V and J ends are trimmed by 7 bases and 2 bases, leaving 7 bases between them. When the CDR3 is completed using the reference TRBV2 and TRBJ2-3 genes on either side, the full variable domain is EPEVTQTPSHQVTQMGQEVILRCVPISNHLYFYWYRQILGQKVEFLVSFYNNEISEKSEIFDDQFSVERPDGSNFTLKIRSTKLEDSAMYFCASNPITDTQYFGPGTRLTVL.